One and the same sample provided the 19 T cell receptor beta chains below, sequenced in a study of neoadjuvant anti-PD-1 for oral cavity cancer. This table comes from immunoSEQ multiplex PCR, and its TCRdb copy is limited to in-frame clones, with some not included. Altogether approximately 6,800 clones are present, around 70% being singletons, with the ten largest covering 2.5% to 3.5%. Sequenced material: PBMCs, taken before nivolumab (anti-PD-1) treatment. Source of these receptors: a person aged 35-80 years with oral cavity squamous cell carcinoma.

The chain links TRBV18 to TRBJ1-1, with a possible D match to TRBD1 (6 bases). Trimming cost V 3 bases and J 9 bases, with 20 bases left between them. The CDR3 covers 15 residues. In germline, CDR1 is KGHSH, CDR2 LQKENI. Written as DNA, the CDR3 is TGTGCCAGCTCACCCTCCGGCGCAGGGGAAAGAAAAGCTTTCTTT. Its protein product is CASSPSGAGERKAFF. The entire variable domain, with the rest obtained from reference TRBV18 and TRBJ1-1, is as follows: NAGVMQNPRHLVRRRGQEARLRCSPMKGHSHVYWYRQLPEEGLKFMVYLQKENIIDESGMPKERFSAEFPKEGPSILRIQQVVRGDSAAYFCASSPSGAGERKAFFGQGTRLTVV.

The J gene is TRBJ1-4, the V gene TRBV4-2; D ambiguous. V lost 1 base and J 10 bases, leaving 10 bases between the germline ends. CDR1 is LGHNA, CDR2 YNFKEQ, per germline. This CDR3 is 13 amino acids long. The CDR3 protein is CASSQGRNSKLFF. CDR3 in DNA: TGTGCCAGCAGCCAAGGGAGGAACTCAAAACTGTTTTTT.

This clone was counted a single time. The V and J genes are TRBV5-8 and TRBJ2-5; D is unclear. Trimming took off 4 bases at V and 5 bases at J, with 9 bases between the two ends. The CDR3 consists of 12 residues. Germline CDR1 reads SGHTS; CDR2 reads YDEGEE. CDR3 residues: CASSTQRETQYF. Written as DNA, the CDR3 is TGTGCCAGCAGCACCCAGAGGGAGACCCAGTACTTC.

This sequence joins TRBV6-5 and TRBJ2-2, with TRBD1 matching 7 bases. The CDR3 covers 16 residues. Germline CDR1 is MNHEY and CDR2 is SVGAGI. Trimming took 0 bases from V and 0 from J; bases not matched to a gene: 1. DNA for the CDR3: TGTGCCAGCAGTTACTCGGGGACAGCGAACACCGGGGAGCTGTTTTTT. The encoded protein is CASSYSGTANTGELFF.

This chain links TRBV7-9 with TRBJ2-7, with 8 bases lining up with TRBD1. There are 15 residues in the CDR3. The V gene's germline CDR1 is SEHNR and CDR2 FQNEAQ (reference sequence). V was pared by 2 bases and J by 7 bases, with 10 bases of the junction left unmatched. The CDR3 sequence: CASSLSSHNRGEQYF. DNA of the CDR3: TGTGCCAGCAGCTTATCTTCACACAACAGGGGGGAGCAGTACTTC.

This chain links TRBV4-1 with TRBJ1-1; unclear D gene. The CDR3 spans 14 residues. The germline CDR1 and CDR2 sequences are MGHRA and YSYEKL. With 0 bases removed from V and 2 bases from J, the gap between germline ends came to 7 bases. The CDR3 nucleotides read TGCGCCAGCAGCCAAGAACGATACAACACTGAAGCTTTCTTT. It yields the protein CASSQERYNTEAFF.

This chain links TRBV6-6 with TRBJ1-5; TRBD1 aligns across 7 bases. The CDR3 consists of 16 residues. V was clipped by 5 bases and J by 12 bases; unmatched bases: 19. CDR1 and CDR2 from the germline V gene are MNHNY and SVGAGI (reference sequence). The DNA of the CDR3 is TGTGCCAGCAGTCCAGGGGGAAATCTAGCCATCAGCAACCAGCATTTT. Translating it yields CASSPGGNLAISNQHF.

V gene TRBV7-8 combines with J gene TRBJ2-1; TRBD1 agrees at 9 bases. Germline CDR1 reads SGHVS; CDR2 reads FQNEAQ. This CDR3 has 15 residues. J lost 9 bases, V lost 4 bases, and 10 bases had no gene match. The CDR3 here is CASSSAGTGKSEQFF. In nucleotides, the CDR3 is TGTGCCAGCAGCTCGGCTGGGACAGGGAAATCTGAGCAGTTCTTC.

This chain uses TRBV7-9 with TRBJ2-2; no clear D gene. CDR1 and CDR2 from the germline V gene are SEHNR and FQNEAQ (reference sequence). This CDR3 is built from 13 residues. V was trimmed by 7 bases and J by 1 base, leaving 7 bases between them. The CDR3 loop reads CASTPGNTGELFF. In DNA form, the CDR3 reads TGTGCCAGCACCCCCGGGAACACCGGGGAGCTGTTTTTT. Drawing the rest from reference TRBV7-9 and TRBJ2-2, the complete variable domain is DTGVSQNPRHKITKRGQNVTFRCDPISEHNRLYWYRQTLGQGPEFLTYFQNEAQLEKSRLLSDRFSAERPKGSFSTLEIQRTEQGDSAMYLCASTPGNTGELFFGEGSRLTVL.

The chain has TRBV4-2 and TRBJ2-1, with 9 bases that match TRBD2. The CDR3 runs 16 residues. Trimming removed 3 bases from V and 5 bases from J; junction bases left unmatched: 8. Germline V gives CDR1 LGHNA, CDR2 YNFKEQ. CDR3 region: CASSQAAGGTNNEQFF. The CDR3 region has the DNA TGTGCCAGCAGCCAGGCGGCGGGGGGGACCAACAATGAGCAGTTCTTC.

The CDR3 sequence is CASSGTANNQPQHF. The CDR3 bases are TGTGCCAGTAGTGGGACAGCCAACAATCAGCCCCAGCATTTT. This rearrangement joins TRBV19 to TRBJ1-5, with 7 positions matching TRBD1. The germline CDR1 and CDR2 sequences are LNHDA and SQIVND (reference sequence). With V trimmed by 5 bases and J by 3 bases, 4 bases remained unmatched. The CDR3 totals 14 residues.

The gene calls are TRBV28 and TRBJ2-7, with D uncertain. The CDR3 runs 15 residues. Germline lookup yields CDR1 MDHEN and CDR2 SYDVKM. The V and J ends lost 6 bases and 6 bases respectively, with 21 bases between them. CDR3 protein: CASSSRGRSSVEQYF. The CDR3 nucleotides read TGTGCCAGCAGCTCCCGTGGGCGGTCCTCGGTCGAGCAGTACTTC.

The chain couples TRBV4-3 to TRBJ1-2; a possible D gene is TRBD1 (5 bases). The V end lost 0 bases, the J end lost 3 bases, and 11 bases lay between the germline ends. CDR1 LGHNA and CDR2 YSLEER come from the germline V gene. The CDR3 is made up of 15 amino acids. The CDR3 spells CASSQDSPGHYGYTF. CDR3 sequence (DNA): TGCGCCAGCAGCCAAGATTCTCCAGGGCACTATGGCTACACCTTC.

V usage is TRBV28 and J usage is TRBJ2-7; possible D gene TRBD2, 5 bases. Germline CDR1 reads MDHEN; CDR2 reads SYDVKM. This CDR3 contains 12 residues. The ends were cut back, 4 bases at V and 6 bases at J, with 10 bases in the middle. The CDR3 nucleotides read TGTGCCAGCAGTTCGAGGGTCGGCGAGCAGTACTTC. The encoded protein is CASSSRVGEQYF.

The rearrangement joins TRBV15 to TRBJ1-4; D not resolved. CDR3 length: 18 amino acids. CDR1 and CDR2 from the germline V gene are LNHNV and YYDKDF (reference sequence). Between the trimmed V and J ends, which lost 1 base and 0 bases, there was a span of 15 bases. CDR3 DNA: TGTGCCACCAGCAGAGGTGGAGTCGGGCAAACAACTAATGAAAAACTGTTTTTT. This gives the protein CATSRGGVGQTTNEKLFF.

The V gene is TRBV5-1, the J gene TRBJ2-7; 11 bases are a match to TRBD1. With V trimmed by 4 bases and J by 5 bases, 5 bases remained unmatched. The length of the CDR3 is 14 residues. Germline CDR1 SGHRS, CDR2 YFSETQ. The CDR3 nucleotides read TGCGCCAGCAGCGCCTGGACAGGGGGCAACGAGCAGTACTTC. This sequence encodes CASSAWTGGNEQYF.

This chain links TRBV11-3 with TRBJ2-1; 7 bases are a match to TRBD1. Germline V gene lookup returns CDR1 SGHNT and CDR2 YENEEA. The CDR3 covers 14 residues. With 5 bases clipped from V and 6 bases from J, the junction kept 7 bases outside the gene matches. The CDR3 here is CASSADRVSNEQFF. CDR3 in DNA: TGTGCCAGCAGCGCCGACAGGGTATCCAATGAGCAGTTCTTC.

V is TRBV10-3 and J is TRBJ1-4, with D unresolved. Germline V gives CDR1 ENHRY, CDR2 SYGVKD. Trimming removed 5 bases at V and 7 bases at J, with 20 bases between. This CDR3 region has 16 residues. The chain's CDR3 is CAISPQPPRLGEKLFF. The CDR3 nucleotides are TGTGCCATCAGTCCGCAACCTCCTCGGTTGGGTGAAAAACTGTTTTTT.

The CDR3: CASSFPGDRVTYNEQFF. The CDR3 bases are TGTGCCAGCAGCTTCCCGGGGGACAGGGTAACCTACAATGAGCAGTTCTTC. The chain links TRBV5-4 to TRBJ2-1; the match to TRBD1 covers 9 bases. Germline lookup yields CDR1 SGHNT and CDR2 YYREEE (reference sequence). The CDR3 spans 17 residues. The J segment lost 2 bases and the V segment lost 2 bases, leaving 8 bases of the junction unmatched.